This T cell receptor beta chain was identified in a study of monozygotic twins with inflammatory bowel disease. No DNA is given; TCRdb re-called the 5' RACE reads and lists each CDR3 protein once. Seen in this sample are over 90,000 distinct CDR3 sequences; the ten most common clones hold 1.9%. The sequence derives from a human donor with ulcerative colitis or Crohn's disease, or a healthy co-twin of an affected twin (not recorded which). Sequencing input: blood.

This chain's CDR3 is CASTPLLAENEQFF. The chain uses TRBV27 and TRBJ2-1; TCRdb proposes TRBD2, but this gene call is untestable without DNA. CDR3 length: 14 residues. The germline CDR1 and CDR2 sequences are MNHEY and SMNVEV (reference sequence).